The next 14 T cell receptor beta chains were all read from a single sample in a study of blood T cell repertoires in COVID-19. TCRdb's table, derived via immunoSEQ multiplex PCR, lists solely in-frame clones and lacks some. Seen here are tens of thousands of clones, 65% to 90% observed once, and the top ten hold 25% to 30%. The sample taken for sequencing was peripheral blood. These receptors originate from a human donor in a cohort sampled during active COVID-19.

The chain employs TRBV5-1 and TRBJ2-1; 15 bases map to TRBD2. CDR1 SGHRS and CDR2 YFSETQ come from the germline V gene. With 1 base clipped from V and 7 bases from J, the junction kept 9 bases outside the gene matches. The CDR3 runs to 18 residues. The CDR3 is CASSLTDRTSGGANEQFF. The CDR3 coding sequence is TGCGCCAGCAGCTTGACCGACCGGACTAGCGGGGGGGCGAATGAGCAGTTCTTC.

The gene calls are TRBV13 and TRBJ2-3; 8 bases are shared with TRBD2. Trimming removed 0 bases from V and 0 bases from J; junction bases left unmatched: 5. Germline CDR1 and CDR2: PRHDT and FYEKMQ (reference sequence). The CDR3 totals 17 residues. The CDR3 loop reads CASSLGASGSSTDTQYF. The CDR3 DNA reads as TGTGCCAGCAGCTTAGGGGCTAGCGGGTCTAGCACAGATACGCAGTATTTT.

The genes are TRBV19 and TRBJ2-2, with 13 bases lining up with TRBD2. V lost 5 bases and J lost 5; bases outside the gene matches: 5. Germline V gene sequence: CDR1 LNHDA, CDR2 SQIVND (reference sequence). The CDR3 spans 16 residues. The CDR3 reads CASSRTSGGFTGELFF. DNA of the CDR3: TGTGCCAGTAGTCGGACTAGCGGGGGTTTTACCGGGGAGCTGTTTTTT.

This sequence joins TRBV12-2 and TRBJ1-5; the DNA was not compared with TRBD1, the D call given in the table. TRBV12-2 is a pseudogene segment. The CDR3 extends over 15 amino acids. This CDR3 reads CASRPQGNSNQPQHF. CDR3 sequence (DNA): TGTGCAAGTCGCCCGCAGGGGAATAGCAATCAGCCCCAGCATTTT.

V usage is TRBV5-1 and J usage is TRBJ1-1, with 7 nucleotides matching TRBD1. Germline V gives CDR1 SGHRS, CDR2 YFSETQ. This CDR3 is built from 14 residues. With V trimmed by 3 bases and J by 6 bases, 8 bases remained unmatched. The CDR3 spells CASSWSGQRSEAFF. CDR3 in DNA: TGCGCCAGCAGCTGGTCGGGACAGAGGTCTGAAGCTTTCTTT.

This clone was recorded only once. The chain recombines TRBV2 with TRBJ1-4; no reliable D call. CDR1 is SNHLY, CDR2 FYNNEI, per germline. This CDR3 comprises 15 residues. The germline V and J ends were trimmed by 6 bases and 3 bases, with 14 bases remaining between them. The CDR3 loop reads CASRTSQRSNEKLFF. The CDR3, as DNA: TGTGCCAGCAGGACCTCACAGAGATCTAATGAAAAACTGTTTTTT.

The CDR3 DNA reads as TGCGCCAGCAGCTTGGGCCCCGGACAATACGAGCAGTACTTC. Translated: CASSLGPGQYEQYF. The V call is TRBV5-1, the J call TRBJ2-7, with TRBD1 as a possible D gene (5 bases). The CDR3 has 14 amino acids. Trimming cost V 0 bases and J 4 bases, with 11 bases left between them. From germline, CDR1 is SGHRS and CDR2 YFSETQ.

V and J are TRBV10-3 and TRBJ2-3; D is ambiguous. V lost 2 bases, J lost 4 bases, and 4 bases lay in between. This CDR3 comprises 12 residues. Germline V lookup: CDR1 ENHRY, CDR2 SYGVKD. The CDR3 coding sequence is TGTGCCATCAGTGAGGGCTCAGATACGCAGTATTTT. This sequence encodes CAISEGSDTQYF.

This CDR3 is CASSLTGGLNEKLFF. The CDR3 DNA is TGTGCCAGCAGTTTAACAGGGGGACTTAATGAAAAACTGTTTTTT. The chain joins TRBV27 to TRBJ1-4; TRBD1 aligns across 8 bases. Losses at the gene ends were 2 bases for V and 4 bases for J; bases not matched to a gene: 3. The CDR3 totals 15 residues. CDR1 is MNHEY and CDR2 is SMNVEV in the germline V gene (reference sequence).

The chain is built from TRBV6-1 and TRBJ1-5; TRBD1 matches 7 bases. Germline CDR1 reads MNHNS; CDR2 reads SASEGT. Trimming removed 1 base from V and 7 bases from J; junction bases left unmatched: 7. This CDR3 region has 15 residues. CDR3 DNA sequence: TGTGCCAGCAGTGAAGTTGTCAGGGGGTCCCAGCCCCAGCATTTT. Protein: CASSEVVRGSQPQHF.

The chain recombines TRBV5-1 with TRBJ1-1; 9 bases align to TRBD1. The CDR3 spans 16 residues. With V trimmed by 6 bases and J by 0 bases, 9 bases remained unmatched. Germline V gives CDR1 SGHRS, CDR2 YFSETQ. CDR3 coding DNA: TGCGCCAGCACCCCTGGACAGGGGCCCATGAACACTGAAGCTTTCTTT. Translation gives CASTPGQGPMNTEAFF.

The rearrangement joins TRBV3-1 (or the pseudogene TRBV3-2) to TRBJ2-5; TRBD2 might be the D (5 bases). Germline CDR1 LGHDT, CDR2 YNNKEL (reference sequence). This CDR3 comprises 12 residues. Between the trimmed V and J ends, which lost 1 base and 5 bases, there was a span of 5 bases. CDR3 amino acids: CASSQGGETQYF. The DNA of the CDR3 is TGTGCCAGCAGCCAAGGAGGGGAGACCCAGTACTTC.

The rearrangement links TRBV5-5 to TRBJ2-3; possible D gene TRBD2, 7 bases. The V gene's germline CDR1 is SGHKS and CDR2 YYEKEE (reference sequence). V was clipped by 4 bases and J by 0 bases, with 18 bases between them. The CDR3 spans 17 residues. DNA of the CDR3: TGTGCCAGCAGCCCTGTAGTGGGGGGGGCTAGCACAGATACGCAGTATTTT. As protein: CASSPVVGGASTDTQYF.

This clone was observed once. V is TRBV28 and J is TRBJ1-5, with 7 bases lining up with TRBD1. Trimming cost V 5 bases and J 11 bases; bases outside gene matches: 15. The CDR3 covers 15 residues. Germline CDR1 reads MDHEN; CDR2 reads SYDVKM. Here the CDR3 DNA reads TGTGCCAGCAGTCATACCGGGTCCCCCAGGGGGGCCCAGCATTTT. This translates into CASSHTGSPRGAQHF. Full variable domain (remainder filled in from reference TRBV28 and TRBJ1-5): DVKVTQSSRYLVKRTGEKVFLECVQDMDHENMFWYRQDPGLGLRLIYFSYDVKMKEKGDIPEGYSVSREKKERFSLILESASTNQTSMYLCASSHTGSPRGAQHFGDGTRLSIL.